What follows are 15 T cell receptor beta chains derived from one specimen sequenced in a study of blood T cell repertoires in COVID-19 (dated by TCRdb to 2020 to 2021). Libraries came from the immunoSEQ multiplex PCR assay. As stored in TCRdb, this immuneACCESS dataset retains in-frame rearrangements with V and J assigned. A fraction of the clones does not appear; measured against another copy, unresolved V genes explain less than half of the discrepancy, and the remainder lacks a known reason. Counted in this sample were some 44,000 clones; approximately 92% of them appeared once. Together, the top ten hold 12% of the sample. Sequenced input: peripheral blood. The receptors derive from a human donor in a cohort sampled during active COVID-19.

This clone was seen only a few times. This chain joins TRBV5-1 and TRBJ2-2; 8 bases are shared with TRBD1. V lost 2 bases and J lost 5; bases outside the gene matches: 8. The germline V gene encodes CDR1 SGHRS and CDR2 YFSETQ. The CDR3 loop spans 16 amino acids. The CDR3 region has the DNA TGCGCCAGCAGCTTTAGAGGACAGGGTGGGACCGGGGAGCTGTTTTTT. It specifies CASSFRGQGGTGELFF.

The chain joins TRBV5-1 to TRBJ2-5; 7 positions match TRBD2. The V segment lost 4 bases and the J segment 1 base; nucleotides outside the gene matches: 4. Germline V gives CDR1 SGHRS, CDR2 YFSETQ. The CDR3 consists of 14 residues. Written as DNA, the CDR3 is TGCGCCAGCAGCGGAGGGACTATCCAAGAGACCCAGTACTTC. It translates to CASSGGTIQETQYF. Full variable domain (missing parts from reference TRBV5-1 and TRBJ2-5): KAGVTQTPRYLIKTRGQQVTLSCSPISGHRSVSWYQQTPGQGLQFLFEYFSETQRNKGNFPGRFSGRQFSNSRSEMNVSTLELGDSALYLCASSGGTIQETQYFGPGTRLLVL.

The rearrangement joins TRBV7-3 to TRBJ2-3; no definite D call. Germline V gene sequence: CDR1 SGHTA, CDR2 FQGTGA. This CDR3 has 13 residues. Deletions cut 2 bases from V and 5 bases from J, with 8 bases between. The CDR3 nucleotides read TGTGCCAGCAGCTTATACCCCAGAGATACGCAGTATTTT. Its translation is CASSLYPRDTQYF.

This clone was observed a single time. V is TRBV5-1 and J is TRBJ2-1; perhaps TRBD2 as D (5 bases). V was shortened by 4 bases and J by 0 bases, with 11 bases between the two germline ends. The CDR3 has 15 amino acids. Germline CDR1 reads SGHRS; CDR2 reads YFSETQ. In DNA, the CDR3 is TGCGCCAGCAGCCTACTAGTTAGCTCCTACAATGAGCAGTTCTTC. It is translated as CASSLLVSSYNEQFF.

This clone was seen only a few times. J is TRBJ2-3 and V is TRBV9; 7 nucleotides match TRBD1. Germline CDR1 SGDLS, CDR2 YYNGEE. The CDR3 consists of 18 residues. J gave up 0 bases and V 0 bases, and 10 bases lay outside the gene matches. CDR3 bases: TGTGCCAGCAGCGTAGGTCCAGGGGGTGTCCCTAGCACAGATACGCAGTATTTT. This codes for CASSVGPGGVPSTDTQYF.

The CDR3 nucleotides read TGTGCCAGCTCACCACCGACAACAGATACGCAGTATTTT. Residues: CASSPPTTDTQYF. This chain joins TRBV18 and TRBJ2-3; D gene uncertain. The CDR3 is made up of 13 amino acids. Germline V gene lookup returns CDR1 KGHSH and CDR2 LQKENI. Trimming took 0 bases from V and 3 from J, leaving 4 bases between them. The full variable domain, in which reference TRBV18 and TRBJ2-3 provide the parts outside the CDR3, is NAGVMQNPRHLVRRRGQEARLRCSPMKGHSHVYWYRQLPEEGLKFMVYLQKENIIDESGMPKERFSAEFPKEGPSILRIQQVVRGDSAAYFCASSPPTTDTQYFGPGTRLTVL.

The rearrangement uses TRBV18 and TRBJ2-7, with D possibly TRBD2 on 5 matching bases. Germline V CDR1 and CDR2: KGHSH, LQKENI. V lost 2 bases, J lost 7 bases, and 12 bases lay in between. This CDR3 has 13 residues. CDR3 protein: CASSPYGEMEQYF. The CDR3 DNA reads as TGTGCCAGCTCACCATACGGGGAGATGGAGCAGTACTTC.

The J gene is TRBJ1-1, the V gene TRBV6-5; D unclear. The V gene's germline CDR1 is MNHEY and CDR2 SVGAGI. V lost 2 bases and J lost 11, with 21 bases in between. The CDR3 extends over 15 amino acids. The CDR3 region is CASSYNDEFSTGAFF. The CDR3 region has the DNA TGTGCCAGCAGTTACAACGACGAGTTCTCTACGGGGGCTTTCTTT.

The rearrangement uses TRBV5-4 and TRBJ1-2; TRBD1 agrees at 10 bases. The CDR3 consists of 15 residues. V lost 0 bases, J lost 8 bases, and 7 bases stayed unmatched. CDR1 and CDR2 from the germline V gene are SGHNT and YYREEE (reference sequence). This chain's CDR3 is CASSLGGQGVGGYTF. CDR3 nucleotides: TGTGCCAGCAGCTTGGGTGGACAGGGGGTTGGAGGCTACACCTTC.

The chain recombines TRBV12-5 with TRBJ2-3, with D tentatively TRBD1 (5 bases). Looked up from germline, CDR1 is LGHNT and CDR2 is FRNRAP. With 5 bases removed from V and 4 bases from J, the gap between germline ends came to 16 bases. CDR3 size: 15 residues. The CDR3 sequence is CASGTSGLIPDTQYF. In DNA, the CDR3 is TGTGCTAGTGGTACCTCAGGGTTAATCCCAGATACGCAGTATTTT.

The gene calls are TRBV7-2 and TRBJ1-1; TRBD1 agrees at 8 bases. Germline CDR1 SGHTA, CDR2 FQGNSA. The CDR3 runs to 15 residues. Losses at the gene ends were 5 bases for V and 5 bases for J; bases not matched to a gene: 10. CDR3 DNA sequence: TGTGCCAGCAGCGGACAGGGTGGGGGTTGGACTGAAGCTTTCTTT. As protein: CASSGQGGGWTEAFF.

Only one count was recorded for this clone. The chain joins TRBV19 to TRBJ2-3; TRBD2 is a possible D gene (5 bases). This CDR3 is built from 13 residues. The germline gives CDR1 LNHDA, CDR2 SQIVND (reference sequence). V was trimmed by 7 bases and J by 1 base, leaving 9 bases between them. Here the CDR3 reads CASTPGGTDTQYF. CDR3 DNA: TGTGCCAGTACCCCCGGGGGCACAGATACGCAGTATTTT. Combining the CDR3 with reference TRBV19 and TRBJ2-3 gives the whole variable domain DGGITQSPKYLFRKEGQNVTLSCEQNLNHDAMYWYRQDPGQGLRLIYYSQIVNDFQKGDIAEGYSVSREKKESFPLTVTSAQKNPTAFYLCASTPGGTDTQYFGPGTRLTVL.

This rearrangement joins TRBV29-1 to TRBJ1-1; no clear D. This CDR3 region has 12 residues. Germline V gives CDR1 SQVTM, CDR2 ANQGSEA. V lost 4 bases and J 7 bases, leaving 13 bases between the germline ends. CDR3 loop: CSVVLSKIEAFF. The CDR3, as DNA: TGCAGCGTTGTGTTGAGCAAAATTGAAGCTTTCTTT.

J is TRBJ2-3 and V is TRBV24-1, with D unresolved. This CDR3 comprises 13 residues. CDR1 KGHDR and CDR2 SFDVKD come from the germline V gene. Trimming cost V 1 base and J 3 bases, with 4 bases left between them. This chain's CDR3 is CATSDFQTDTQYF. In DNA, the CDR3 is TGTGCCACCAGTGATTTCCAAACAGATACGCAGTATTTT.

The rearrangement uses TRBV6-1 and TRBJ2-3, with 9 bases matching TRBD1. The CDR3 has 15 residues. CDR1 is MNHNS and CDR2 is SASEGT in the germline V gene. Losses at the gene ends were 3 bases for V and 3 bases for J; bases not matched to a gene: 4. The chain's CDR3 is CASSEPGQGTDTQYF. CDR3 bases: TGTGCCAGCAGTGAGCCGGGACAGGGAACAGATACGCAGTATTTT.